One sample yielded the 18 T cell receptor beta chains listed below, sequenced in a study of T cell responses to AZD1222 COVID-19 vaccine. Profiled with immunoSEQ multiplex PCR; TCRdb holds only in-frame clones, not every one. This repertoire shows 130,000 or so clones, 89% found once; its top ten account for about 2.7%. Source: peripheral blood, taken on day 0 of AZD1222 vaccination. Source of these receptors: an adult in good health.

V and J are TRBV9 and TRBJ2-1; 7 bases match TRBD2. This CDR3 has 16 amino acids. Germline V CDR1 and CDR2: SGDLS, YYNGEE. The trim removed 0 bases at V and 3 bases at J, leaving 6 bases unmatched. The CDR3 DNA reads TGTGCCAGCAGCGTAGGATCCGGCGGGAGCTACAATGAGCAGTTCTTC. Amino acids: CASSVGSGGSYNEQFF.

The chain joins TRBV30 to TRBJ1-3; D call uncertain. V was clipped by 7 bases and J by 0 bases, with 22 bases between them. The CDR3 spans 17 residues. The germline CDR1 and CDR2 sequences are GTSNPN and SVGIG (reference sequence). CDR3 in amino acids: CAFNPDSLSLSGNTIYF. The CDR3 DNA sequence: TGTGCCTTCAATCCCGACTCCTTGTCCCTCTCTGGAAACACCATATATTTT.

The gene calls are TRBV25-1 and TRBJ1-1, with D possibly TRBD1 on 5 matching bases. Germline V CDR1 and CDR2: MGHDK, SYGVNS. This CDR3 is built from 15 residues. Trimming took 1 base from V and 2 from J, leaving 11 bases between them. The CDR3 sequence: CASSEWGGVNTEAFF. CDR3 DNA sequence: TGTGCCAGCAGTGAATGGGGCGGCGTAAACACTGAAGCTTTCTTT.

The chain joins TRBV28 to TRBJ2-5, with 12 bases that match TRBD2. This CDR3 contains 17 residues. Per germline, CDR1 MDHEN and CDR2 SYDVKM. V gave up 5 bases and J gave up 5 bases; unmatched junction bases: 12. The CDR3, as DNA: TGTGCCAGCAGTGGGCCGGGACTAGCGGGTATTCTGGAGACCCAGTACTTC. Its translation is CASSGPGLAGILETQYF.

This clone appeared a single time. This chain joins TRBV19 and TRBJ1-2; TRBD1 matches at 7 bases. From germline, CDR1 is LNHDA and CDR2 SQIVND (reference sequence). V gave up 5 bases and J gave up 6 bases; unmatched junction bases: 6. This CDR3 has 13 residues. DNA for the CDR3: TGTGCCAGTAGTTTAGGGGGCACTGATGGCTACACCTTC. Protein: CASSLGGTDGYTF. Full variable domain (outside the CDR3, taken from reference TRBV19 and TRBJ1-2): DGGITQSPKYLFRKEGQNVTLSCEQNLNHDAMYWYRQDPGQGLRLIYYSQIVNDFQKGDIAEGYSVSREKKESFPLTVTSAQKNPTAFYLCASSLGGTDGYTFGSGTRLTVV.

V and J are TRBV6-2 or TRBV6-3 and TRBJ2-4; 7 bases are a match to TRBD2. Germline CDR1 is MNHEY and CDR2 is SVGEGT. CDR3 length equals 15 residues. J lost 3 bases, V lost 6 bases, and 8 bases had no gene match. The CDR3 spells CASSAAASGKNIQYF. The CDR3 DNA reads as TGTGCCAGCAGCGCTGCAGCTAGCGGCAAAAACATTCAGTACTTC.

The rearrangement links TRBV19 to TRBJ2-7; 9 nucleotides match TRBD1. Germline V gives CDR1 LNHDA, CDR2 SQIVND (reference sequence). The CDR3 totals 13 residues. Trimming at V came to 5 bases and at J to 5 bases, leaving 4 bases not matched to a gene. As DNA, the CDR3 is TGTGCCAGTAGTGACAGGGGGTGGAACGAGCAGTACTTC. It is translated as CASSDRGWNEQYF.

The chain carries TRBV6-2 or TRBV6-3 and TRBJ2-3; D call uncertain. Germline CDR1 and CDR2: MNHEY and SVGEGT. The ends were cut back, 2 bases at V and 6 bases at J, with 6 bases in the middle. The CDR3 is made up of 12 amino acids. The CDR3 DNA follows: TGTGCCAGCAGTTACAATCTTGATACGCAGTATTTT. Amino acid sequence: CASSYNLDTQYF.

The chain couples TRBV19 to TRBJ1-5; D not resolved. The CDR3 totals 13 residues. V lost 6 bases, J lost 9 bases, and 15 bases lay in between. The V gene's germline CDR1 is LNHDA and CDR2 SQIVND (reference sequence). The CDR3 DNA reads TGTGCCAGTAGCCCGTCTGGACCGGGGCCCCAGCATTTT. Encoded protein: CASSPSGPGPQHF. Full variable domain (outside the CDR3, taken from reference TRBV19 and TRBJ1-5): DGGITQSPKYLFRKEGQNVTLSCEQNLNHDAMYWYRQDPGQGLRLIYYSQIVNDFQKGDIAEGYSVSREKKESFPLTVTSAQKNPTAFYLCASSPSGPGPQHFGDGTRLSIL.

This clone occurred a few times. The chain employs TRBV11-2 and TRBJ2-1; D is unresolved. Trimming left V 5 bases short and J 7 bases short, with 15 bases between. Looked up from germline, CDR1 is SGHAT and CDR2 is FQNNGV. This CDR3 spans 14 amino acids. CDR3 sequence: CASSPGPTRNEQFF. Written as DNA, the CDR3 is TGTGCCAGCAGCCCCGGCCCTACAAGGAATGAGCAGTTCTTC.

The V and J genes are TRBV5-1 and TRBJ1-1, with D possibly being TRBD1 (6 bases). The V end lost 0 bases, the J end lost 6 bases, and 15 bases lay between the germline ends. Germline V gene lookup returns CDR1 SGHRS and CDR2 YFSETQ. The CDR3 loop spans 15 amino acids. The CDR3 DNA follows: TGCGCCAGCAGCTTGGTCGGGGGGCTTGGAGCTGAAGCTTTCTTT. Amino acid sequence: CASSLVGGLGAEAFF.

The chain recombines TRBV19 with TRBJ1-3; 8 bases map to TRBD1. This CDR3 comprises 15 residues. Germline values: CDR1 LNHDA, CDR2 SQIVND (reference sequence). The junction had 8 bases not matched to a gene; V was cut back by 10 bases and J by 0 bases. The CDR3 loop reads CATNKDRASGNTIYF. CDR3 coding DNA: TGTGCCACCAACAAGGACAGGGCCTCTGGAAACACCATATATTTT.

This chain joins TRBV7-9 and TRBJ2-5; TRBD1 might be the D (6 bases). Germline V lookup: CDR1 SEHNR, CDR2 FQNEAQ (reference sequence). The CDR3 is made up of 17 amino acids. The V and J ends lost 3 bases and 1 base respectively, with 18 bases between them. CDR3 sequence (DNA): TGTGCCAGCAGCTTTCCAGGACAGAGGGGTGGCCAAGAGACCCAGTACTTC. Amino acids: CASSFPGQRGGQETQYF.

As DNA, the CDR3 is TGTGCCAGCAGGACGAGTGGGACAGGGGACTACGAGCAGTACTTC. Translated: CASRTSGTGDYEQYF. The V and J genes are TRBV7-9 and TRBJ2-7, with 10 positions matching TRBD1. CDR1 and CDR2 from the germline V gene are SEHNR and FQNEAQ (reference sequence). CDR3 length: 15 amino acids. Trimming cost V 6 bases and J 3 bases; bases outside gene matches: 8.

J is TRBJ2-1 and V is TRBV9; perhaps TRBD2 as D (5 bases). V lost 0 bases, J lost 3 bases, and 10 bases lay in between. Germline values: CDR1 SGDLS, CDR2 YYNGEE. The CDR3 covers 15 residues. The CDR3 here is CASSVGGLSYNEQFF. The CDR3 bases are TGTGCCAGCAGCGTAGGCGGACTCAGCTACAATGAGCAGTTCTTC. Combining the CDR3 with reference TRBV9 and TRBJ2-1 gives the whole variable domain DSGVTQTPKHLITATGQRVTLRCSPRSGDLSVYWYQQSLDQGLQFLIQYYNGEERAKGNILERFSAQQFPDLHSELNLSSLELGDSALYFCASSVGGLSYNEQFFGPGTRLTVL.

The chain employs TRBV15 and TRBJ1-1; tentatively, D is TRBD1 (6 bases). The length of the CDR3 is 13 residues. CDR1 and CDR2 (germline): LNHNV, YYDKDF (reference sequence). The ends were cut back, 5 bases at V and 0 bases at J, with 7 bases in the middle. Here the CDR3 DNA reads TGTGCCACCAGCGAGGGGGTGAACACTGAAGCTTTCTTT. This codes for CATSEGVNTEAFF.

The rearrangement links TRBV3-1 (or the pseudogene TRBV3-2) to TRBJ1-4, with a tentative D call TRBD1 (5 bases). CDR3 size: 13 residues. CDR1 is LGHDT, CDR2 YNNKEL, per germline (reference sequence). The V end was cut by 0 bases, the J end by 10 bases, with 9 bases between. The CDR3 here is CASSQDRGGKLFF. The CDR3 region has the DNA TGTGCCAGCAGCCAAGATCGGGGGGGAAAACTGTTTTTT.

The rearrangement joins TRBV6-5 to TRBJ2-7; tentatively, D is TRBD1 (6 bases). The germline V gene has CDR1 MNHEY and CDR2 SVGAGI. CDR3 length equals 13 residues. V was cut by 2 bases and J by 2 bases, with 7 bases left in between. This CDR3 is CASSYGQTYEQYF. The CDR3 DNA follows: TGTGCCAGCAGTTACGGACAGACCTACGAGCAGTACTTC.